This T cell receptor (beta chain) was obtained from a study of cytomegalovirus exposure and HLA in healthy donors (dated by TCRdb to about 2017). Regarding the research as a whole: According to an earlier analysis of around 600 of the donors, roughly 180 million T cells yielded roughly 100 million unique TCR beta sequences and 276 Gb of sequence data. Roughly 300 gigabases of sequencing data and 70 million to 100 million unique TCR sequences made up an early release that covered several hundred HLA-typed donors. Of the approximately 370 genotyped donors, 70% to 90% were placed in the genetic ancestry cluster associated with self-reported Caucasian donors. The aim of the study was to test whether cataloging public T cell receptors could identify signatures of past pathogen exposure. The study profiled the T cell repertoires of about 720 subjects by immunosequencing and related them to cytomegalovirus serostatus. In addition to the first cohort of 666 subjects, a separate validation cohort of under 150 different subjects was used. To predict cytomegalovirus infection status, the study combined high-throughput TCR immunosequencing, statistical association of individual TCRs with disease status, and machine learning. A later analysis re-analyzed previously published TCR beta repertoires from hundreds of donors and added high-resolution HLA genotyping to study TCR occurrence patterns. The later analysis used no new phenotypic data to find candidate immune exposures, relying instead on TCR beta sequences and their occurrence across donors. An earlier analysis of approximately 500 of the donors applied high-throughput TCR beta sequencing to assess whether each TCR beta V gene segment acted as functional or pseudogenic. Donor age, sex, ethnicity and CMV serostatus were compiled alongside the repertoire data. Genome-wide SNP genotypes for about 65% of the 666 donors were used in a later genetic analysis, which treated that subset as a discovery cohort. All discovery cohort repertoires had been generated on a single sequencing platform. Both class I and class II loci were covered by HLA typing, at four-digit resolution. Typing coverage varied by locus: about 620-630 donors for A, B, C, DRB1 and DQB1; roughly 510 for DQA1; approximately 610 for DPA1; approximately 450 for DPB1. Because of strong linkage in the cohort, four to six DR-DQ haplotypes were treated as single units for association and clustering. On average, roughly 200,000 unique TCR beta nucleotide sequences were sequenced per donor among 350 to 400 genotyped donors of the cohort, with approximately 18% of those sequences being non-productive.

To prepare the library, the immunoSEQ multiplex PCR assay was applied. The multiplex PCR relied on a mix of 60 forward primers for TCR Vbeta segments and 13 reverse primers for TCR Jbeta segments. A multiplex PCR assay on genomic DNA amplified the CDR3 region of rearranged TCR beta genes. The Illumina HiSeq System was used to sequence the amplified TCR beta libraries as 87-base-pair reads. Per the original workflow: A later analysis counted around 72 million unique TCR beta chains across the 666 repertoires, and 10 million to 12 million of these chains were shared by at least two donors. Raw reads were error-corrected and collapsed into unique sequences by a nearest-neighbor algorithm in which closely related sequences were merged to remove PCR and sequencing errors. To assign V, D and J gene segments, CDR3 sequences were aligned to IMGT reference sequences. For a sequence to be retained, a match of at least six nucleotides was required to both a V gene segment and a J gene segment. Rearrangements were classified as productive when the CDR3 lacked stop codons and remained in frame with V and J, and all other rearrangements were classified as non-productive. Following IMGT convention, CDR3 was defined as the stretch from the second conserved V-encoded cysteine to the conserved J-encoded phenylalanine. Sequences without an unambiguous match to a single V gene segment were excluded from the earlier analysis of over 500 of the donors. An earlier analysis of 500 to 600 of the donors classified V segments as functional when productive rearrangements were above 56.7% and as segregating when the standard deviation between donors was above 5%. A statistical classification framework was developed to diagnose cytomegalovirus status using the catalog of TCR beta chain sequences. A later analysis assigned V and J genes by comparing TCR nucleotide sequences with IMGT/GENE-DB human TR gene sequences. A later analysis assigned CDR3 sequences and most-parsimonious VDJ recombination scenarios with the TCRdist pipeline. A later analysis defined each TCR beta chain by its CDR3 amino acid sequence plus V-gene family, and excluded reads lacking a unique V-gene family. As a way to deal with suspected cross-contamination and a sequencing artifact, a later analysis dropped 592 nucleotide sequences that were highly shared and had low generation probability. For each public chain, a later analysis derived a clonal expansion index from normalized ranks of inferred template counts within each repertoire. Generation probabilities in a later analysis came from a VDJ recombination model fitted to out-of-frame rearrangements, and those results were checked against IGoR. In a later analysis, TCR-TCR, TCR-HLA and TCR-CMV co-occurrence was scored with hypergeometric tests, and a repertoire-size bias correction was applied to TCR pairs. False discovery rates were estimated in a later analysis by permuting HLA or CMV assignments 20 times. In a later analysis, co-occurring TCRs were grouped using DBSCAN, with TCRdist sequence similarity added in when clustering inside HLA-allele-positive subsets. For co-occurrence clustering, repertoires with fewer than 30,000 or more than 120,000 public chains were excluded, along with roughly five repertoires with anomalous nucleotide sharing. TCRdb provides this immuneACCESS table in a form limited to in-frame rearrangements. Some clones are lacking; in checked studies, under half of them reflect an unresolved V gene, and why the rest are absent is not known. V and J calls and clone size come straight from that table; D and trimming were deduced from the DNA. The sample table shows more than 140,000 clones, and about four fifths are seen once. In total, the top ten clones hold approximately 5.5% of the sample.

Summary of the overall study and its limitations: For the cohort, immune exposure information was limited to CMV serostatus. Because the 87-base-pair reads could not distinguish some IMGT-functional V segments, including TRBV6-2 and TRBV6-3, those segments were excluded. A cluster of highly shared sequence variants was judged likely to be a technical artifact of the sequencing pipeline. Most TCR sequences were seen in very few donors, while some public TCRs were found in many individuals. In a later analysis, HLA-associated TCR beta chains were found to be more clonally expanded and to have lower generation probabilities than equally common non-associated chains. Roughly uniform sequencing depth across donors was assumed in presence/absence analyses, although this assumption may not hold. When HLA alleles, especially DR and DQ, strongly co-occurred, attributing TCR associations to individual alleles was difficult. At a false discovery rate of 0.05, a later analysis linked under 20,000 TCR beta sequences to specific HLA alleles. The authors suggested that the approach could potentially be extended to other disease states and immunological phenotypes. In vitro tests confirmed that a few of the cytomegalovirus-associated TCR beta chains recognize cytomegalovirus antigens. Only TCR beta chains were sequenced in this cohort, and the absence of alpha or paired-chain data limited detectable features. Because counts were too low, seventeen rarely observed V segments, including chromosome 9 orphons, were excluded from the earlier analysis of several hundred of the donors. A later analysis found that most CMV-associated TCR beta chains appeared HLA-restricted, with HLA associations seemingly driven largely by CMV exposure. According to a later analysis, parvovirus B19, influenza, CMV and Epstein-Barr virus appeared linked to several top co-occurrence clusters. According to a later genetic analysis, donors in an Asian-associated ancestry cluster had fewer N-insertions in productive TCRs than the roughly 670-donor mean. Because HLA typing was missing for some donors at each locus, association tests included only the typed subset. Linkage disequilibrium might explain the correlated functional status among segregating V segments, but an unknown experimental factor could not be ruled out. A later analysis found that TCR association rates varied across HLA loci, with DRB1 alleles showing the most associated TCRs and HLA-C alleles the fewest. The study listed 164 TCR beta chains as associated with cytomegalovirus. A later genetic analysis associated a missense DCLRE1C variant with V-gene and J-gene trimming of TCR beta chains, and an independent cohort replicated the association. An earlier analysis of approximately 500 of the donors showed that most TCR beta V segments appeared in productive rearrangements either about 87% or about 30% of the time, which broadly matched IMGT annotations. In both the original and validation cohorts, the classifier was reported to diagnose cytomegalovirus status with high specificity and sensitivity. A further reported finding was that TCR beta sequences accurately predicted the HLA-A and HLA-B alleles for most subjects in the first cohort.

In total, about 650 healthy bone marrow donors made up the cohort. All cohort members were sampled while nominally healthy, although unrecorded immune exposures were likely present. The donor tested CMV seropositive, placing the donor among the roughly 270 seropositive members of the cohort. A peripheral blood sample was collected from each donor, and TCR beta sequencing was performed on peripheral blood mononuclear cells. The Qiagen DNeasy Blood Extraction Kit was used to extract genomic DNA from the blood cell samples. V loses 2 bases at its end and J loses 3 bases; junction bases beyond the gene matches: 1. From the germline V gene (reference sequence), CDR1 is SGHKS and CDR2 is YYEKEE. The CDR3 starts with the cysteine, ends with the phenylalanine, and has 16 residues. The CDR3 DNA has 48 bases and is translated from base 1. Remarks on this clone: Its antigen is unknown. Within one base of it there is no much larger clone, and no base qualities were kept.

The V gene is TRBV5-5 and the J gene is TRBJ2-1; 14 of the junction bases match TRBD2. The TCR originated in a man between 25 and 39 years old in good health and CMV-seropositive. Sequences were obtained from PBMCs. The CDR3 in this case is CASSFGLAGGYNEQFF. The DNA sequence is TGTGCCAGCAGCTTCGGACTAGCGGGGGGCTACAATGAGCAGTTCTTC. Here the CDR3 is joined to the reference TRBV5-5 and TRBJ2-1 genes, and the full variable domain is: DAGVTQSPTHLIKTRGQQVTLRCSPISGHKSVSWYQQVLGQGPQFIFQYYEKEERGRGNFPDRFSARQFPNYSSELNVNALLLGDSALYLCASSFGLAGGYNEQFFGPGTRLTVL.